Below are 30 T cell receptor beta chains sequenced from a single sample in a study of blood T cell repertoires in COVID-19 (TCRdb year 2020). Library preparation used the immunoSEQ multiplex PCR assay. TCRdb mirrors the immuneACCESS table, restricted to in-frame sequences. Some clones are absent from its copies; in checked studies, under half trace to an unresolved V gene, and the reason for the others is unknown. Within this sample are fewer than 350,000 clones, with about nine tenths of them counted one time only. The ten largest clones represent 3.5% to 4% of the sample. Sequencing was done on a sample of peripheral blood. The receptor set was obtained from a woman aged 60-75 years with COVID-19, enrolled during active disease.

The DNA of the CDR3 is TGTGCCAGCAGCTTAGATTCCTGGGACAGCCGTTTGGTAGATACGCAGTATTTT. The encoded protein is CASSLDSWDSRLVDTQYF. The rearrangement links TRBV11-2 to TRBJ2-3, with 7 positions matching TRBD1. CDR1 and CDR2 from the germline V gene are SGHAT and FQNNGV. With 0 bases clipped from V and 5 bases from J, the junction kept 14 bases outside the gene matches. The CDR3 contains 18 residues.

V and J are TRBV7-2 and TRBJ1-5; 9 positions agree with TRBD1. V lost 4 bases, J lost 0 bases, and 7 bases stayed unmatched. The CDR3 runs to 17 residues. Germline CDR1 is SGHTA and CDR2 is FQGNSA. CDR3 amino acids: CASSSRDRVISNQPQHF. The CDR3 nucleotides read TGTGCCAGCAGCTCCCGGGACAGGGTTATTAGCAATCAGCCCCAGCATTTT.

This clone was detected a few times. V gene TRBV2 combines with J gene TRBJ1-1; 8 bases line up with TRBD1. V dropped 8 bases and J dropped 1; count of bases not matched to a gene: 6. Germline V gene sequence: CDR1 SNHLY, CDR2 FYNNEI. The CDR3 sequence is 14 residues long. The CDR3 DNA sequence: TGTGCCAGCCTACCCAGGGGGCGGAACACTGAAGCTTTCTTT. Residues: CASLPRGRNTEAFF. Using reference TRBV2 and TRBJ1-1 for the parts outside the CDR3, the full variable domain is EPEVTQTPSHQVTQMGQEVILRCVPISNHLYFYWYRQILGQKVEFLVSFYNNEISEKSEIFDDQFSVERPDGSNFTLKIRSTKLEDSAMYFCASLPRGRNTEAFFGQGTRLTVV.

This sequence joins TRBV29-1 and TRBJ2-2, with 9 nucleotides matching TRBD1. After removal of 3 bases from V and 4 bases from J, the junction contained 3 bases not matched to a gene. The CDR3 covers 14 residues. Germline CDR1 is SQVTM and CDR2 is ANQGSEA. CDR3 protein: CSVDGQGITGELFF. The CDR3 nucleotides read TGCAGCGTTGACGGACAGGGGATCACCGGGGAGCTGTTTTTT.

The rearrangement joins TRBV28 to TRBJ1-2; D is unresolved. Germline V lookup: CDR1 MDHEN, CDR2 SYDVKM. This CDR3 comprises 14 residues. With 6 bases removed from V and 3 bases from J, the gap between germline ends came to 14 bases. CDR3 bases: TGTGCCAGCAGGGAAGAGGGTGAAGACTATGGCTACACCTTC. It is translated as CASREEGEDYGYTF.

The chain uses TRBV19 and TRBJ2-2; tentatively, D is TRBD1 (6 bases). Germline V gene data show CDR1 as LNHDA and CDR2 as SQIVND (reference sequence). V was clipped by 4 bases and J by 1 base, with 10 bases between them. The CDR3 extends over 15 amino acids. As DNA, the CDR3 is TGTGCCAGTAGTACGGTCAGGGGGAACACCGGGGAGCTGTTTTTT. Translation gives CASSTVRGNTGELFF.

The chain recombines TRBV19 with TRBJ1-1; TRBD1 matches 7 bases. This CDR3 has 13 amino acids. V lost 10 bases, J lost 3 bases, and 8 bases stayed unmatched. Germline V lookup: CDR1 LNHDA, CDR2 SQIVND (reference sequence). This chain's CDR3 is CAKGIQGHTEAFF. CDR3 bases: TGTGCCAAGGGGATACAGGGGCACACTGAAGCTTTCTTT.

The chain links TRBV5-1 to TRBJ1-6; 10 positions agree with TRBD1. Germline V gives CDR1 SGHRS, CDR2 YFSETQ. V trimming: 4 bases; J trimming: 8 bases; junction bases outside the gene matches: 6. This CDR3 comprises 15 residues. The CDR3 loop is CASSGGQGVDSPLHF. For the CDR3, the DNA is TGCGCCAGCAGCGGCGGACAGGGGGTGGATTCACCCCTCCACTTT. Complete variable domain (other parts from reference TRBV5-1 and TRBJ1-6): KAGVTQTPRYLIKTRGQQVTLSCSPISGHRSVSWYQQTPGQGLQFLFEYFSETQRNKGNFPGRFSGRQFSNSRSEMNVSTLELGDSALYLCASSGGQGVDSPLHFGNGTRLTVT.

The chain has TRBV11-2 and TRBJ1-5; D uncertain. This CDR3 region has 15 residues. Germline V gives CDR1 SGHAT, CDR2 FQNNGV. V lost 1 base and J 0 bases, leaving 7 bases between the germline ends. Written as DNA, the CDR3 is TGTGCCAGCAGCTTAGGAGCTTATAGCAATCAGCCCCAGCATTTT. Its translation is CASSLGAYSNQPQHF.

CDR3 amino acids: CASSPTLSGANVLTF. CDR3 bases: TGTGCCAGCAGCCCTACTTTAAGTGGGGCCAACGTCCTGACTTTC. The chain carries TRBV9 and TRBJ2-6; D uncertain. The V gene's germline CDR1 is SGDLS and CDR2 YYNGEE. V lost 4 bases and J lost 3, with 11 bases in between. The CDR3 loop spans 15 amino acids.

J is TRBJ1-2 and V is TRBV28; 7 bases map to TRBD1. Germline lookup yields CDR1 MDHEN and CDR2 SYDVKM. J lost 4 bases, V lost 6 bases, and 5 bases had no gene match. The CDR3 runs to 13 residues. CDR3 region: CASRNSGGYGYTF. The CDR3 nucleotides read TGTGCCAGCAGGAACTCAGGGGGCTATGGCTACACCTTC.

This chain joins TRBV28 and TRBJ2-1; D is possibly TRBD2 (5 bases). Deletions cut 3 bases from V and 6 bases from J, with 9 bases between. Germline-derived CDR1 and CDR2 are MDHEN and SYDVKM. This CDR3 is 13 amino acids long. CDR3 amino acids: CASSFGVRNEQFF. The CDR3 DNA reads TGTGCCAGCAGTTTCGGGGTCCGCAATGAGCAGTTCTTC.

The table lists this clone with a few counts. This chain uses TRBV11-2 with TRBJ2-7; perhaps TRBD1 as D (6 bases). Germline CDR1 SGHAT, CDR2 FQNNGV. The V end was cut by 1 base, the J end by 3 bases, with 13 bases between. This CDR3 has 15 amino acids. The CDR3 DNA follows: TGTGCCAGCAGCTTAGCGTCGACAGGCAACTACGAGCAGTACTTC. Translated: CASSLASTGNYEQYF.

This clone was found a few times. The CDR3 DNA reads as TGTGCCACCAGTGACCCCAGCGGGGGGGCCGGGTATGAGCAGTTCTTC. It encodes CATSDPSGGAGYEQFF. The chain carries TRBV24-1 and TRBJ2-1; TRBD2 agrees at 10 bases. The V gene end was trimmed by 4 bases and the J gene end by 8 bases; junction bases not matched to a gene: 10. Germline V lookup: CDR1 KGHDR, CDR2 SFDVKD. The CDR3 has 16 amino acids.

This chain uses TRBV7-6 with TRBJ1-2; TRBD1 aligns across 8 bases. The CDR3 is 15 residues long. Germline CDR1 and CDR2: SGHVS and FNYEAQ. V dropped 5 bases and J dropped 5; count of bases not matched to a gene: 10. Here the CDR3 DNA reads TGTGCCAGCAGCCCCCAGGGAAGACAGGGGTATGGCTACACCTTC. Translation gives CASSPQGRQGYGYTF.

Concerning this clone itself: At one end the junction does not follow the germline gene, possibly because of a read error. The chain uses TRBV25-1 and TRBJ1-3; tentatively, D is TRBD1 (6 bases). The V gene's germline CDR1 is MGHDK and CDR2 SYGVNS. This CDR3 comprises 13 residues. The DNA of the CDR3 is TGTGCCAGCACCCAGAGGGGGGGAAGCACCATATATTTT. Its protein product is CASTQRGGSTIYF. The complete variable domain, with remaining parts taken from reference TRBV25-1 and TRBJ1-3, reads EADIYQTPRYLVIGTGKKITLECSQTMGHDKMYWYQQDPGMELHLIHYSYGVNSTEKGDLSSESTVSRIRTEHFPLTLESARPSHTSQYLCASTQRGGSTIYFGEGSWLTVV.

V and J are TRBV5-1 and TRBJ2-3, with D perhaps TRBD2 (6 bases). Per the germline V gene, CDR1 is SGHRS and CDR2 is YFSETQ. V was pared by 4 bases and J by 0 bases, with 12 bases between. The CDR3 is made up of 15 amino acids. CDR3 coding DNA: TGCGCCAGCAGCCCCCTAGCGTCTAGCACAGATACGCAGTATTTT. This gives the protein CASSPLASSTDTQYF.

CDR3 region: CASRDLGGDLYEQYF. The DNA of the CDR3 is TGTGCCAGCAGAGACCTCGGGGGTGATCTCTACGAGCAGTACTTC. V gene TRBV5-4 combines with J gene TRBJ2-7; possibly TRBD2 for D (6 bases). Trimming took off 5 bases at V and 3 bases at J, with 18 bases between the two ends. Germline CDR1 SGHNT, CDR2 YYREEE (reference sequence). This CDR3 comprises 15 residues.

This clone was seen only a few times. The V call is TRBV2, the J call TRBJ1-1; D remains ambiguous. Germline CDR1 reads SNHLY; CDR2 reads FYNNEI. The CDR3 loop spans 13 amino acids. V shed 4 bases and J shed 0 bases, with 6 bases lying between them. CDR3 nucleotides: TGTGCCAGCAGTGGAGAGATGAACACTGAAGCTTTCTTT. Translated, it gives CASSGEMNTEAFF.

The V and J genes are TRBV19 and TRBJ1-1, with 9 bases identical to TRBD1. CDR1 is LNHDA, CDR2 SQIVND, per germline (reference sequence). The CDR3 runs to 15 residues. Trimming removed 5 bases from V and 5 bases from J; junction bases left unmatched: 9. The CDR3 sequence: CASSPRQGEDTEAFF. CDR3 nucleotide sequence: TGTGCCAGTAGTCCTAGACAGGGGGAGGATACTGAAGCTTTCTTT. Using reference TRBV19 and TRBJ1-1 for the parts outside the CDR3, the full variable domain is DGGITQSPKYLFRKEGQNVTLSCEQNLNHDAMYWYRQDPGQGLRLIYYSQIVNDFQKGDIAEGYSVSREKKESFPLTVTSAQKNPTAFYLCASSPRQGEDTEAFFGQGTRLTVV.

The V gene is TRBV11-2, the J gene TRBJ2-7, with D maybe TRBD2 (6 bases). Germline V gene lookup returns CDR1 SGHAT and CDR2 FQNNGV. Deletions cut 6 bases from V and 6 bases from J, with 12 bases between. This CDR3 has 12 amino acids. In DNA, the CDR3 is TGTGCCAGCAGTCCGGGGGTGGGCGAGCAGTACTTC. It translates to CASSPGVGEQYF. The full variable domain, in which reference TRBV11-2 and TRBJ2-7 provide the parts outside the CDR3, is EAGVAQSPRYKIIEKRQSVAFWCNPISGHATLYWYQQILGQGPKLLIQFQNNGVVDDSQLPKDRFSAERLKGVDSTLKIQPAKLEDSAVYLCASSPGVGEQYFGPGTRLTVT.

The chain combines TRBV2 with TRBJ2-1, with 11 bases identical to TRBD1. The CDR3 covers 14 residues. With V trimmed by 5 bases and J by 10 bases, 7 bases remained unmatched. CDR1 and CDR2 (germline): SNHLY, FYNNEI. CDR3 in amino acids: CASSTGQGGLEQFF. The DNA of the CDR3 is TGTGCCAGCAGTACGGGACAGGGGGGACTCGAGCAGTTCTTC.

V gene TRBV28 combines with J gene TRBJ1-2; 7 bases match TRBD1. The trim removed 4 bases at V and 5 bases at J, leaving 1 base unmatched. Germline V lookup: CDR1 MDHEN, CDR2 SYDVKM. This CDR3 is 12 amino acids long. The CDR3 DNA reads TGTGCCAGCAGTTCAGGGGGGTATGGCTACACCTTC. It is translated as CASSSGGYGYTF.

V and J are TRBV6-1 and TRBJ1-6; 9 nucleotides line up with TRBD1. Per germline, CDR1 MNHNS and CDR2 SASEGT. J lost 7 bases, V lost 2 bases, and 6 bases had no gene match. The CDR3 is 16 residues long. This chain's CDR3 is CASSETGGMFNSPLHF. DNA for the CDR3: TGTGCCAGCAGTGAAACAGGGGGCATGTTCAATTCACCCCTCCACTTT.

The gene calls are TRBV5-6 and TRBJ2-3; 11 nucleotides match TRBD2. The ends lost 5 bases at V and 2 bases at J; junction bases unmatched: 7. The V gene's germline CDR1 is SGHDT and CDR2 YYEEEE. CDR3 length: 16 amino acids. CDR3 DNA: TGTGCCAGCAGGCTACTACTAGCGGGAGCCACAGATACGCAGTATTTT. The encoded protein is CASRLLLAGATDTQYF.

The chain links TRBV7-3 to TRBJ1-1, with D perhaps matching TRBD1 (6 bases). The length of the CDR3 is 22 residues. CDR1 is SGHTA and CDR2 is FQGTGA in the germline V gene. V lost 2 bases and J lost 0, with 31 bases in between. This CDR3 reads CASSLFYTQPNRHGDMNTEAFF. CDR3 in DNA: TGTGCCAGCAGCTTATTCTATACACAACCAAACAGGCACGGGGACATGAACACTGAAGCTTTCTTT.

In its sample, this clone was seen a few times. The rearrangement joins TRBV15 to TRBJ1-5; D remains ambiguous. The V gene lost 0 bases and the J gene lost 6 bases, with 15 bases spanning the gap. The CDR3 totals 16 residues. Looked up from germline, CDR1 is LNHNV and CDR2 is YYDKDF (reference sequence). The CDR3 loop reads CATSRDRGGLGQPQHF. CDR3 coding DNA: TGTGCCACCAGCAGAGATCGAGGAGGGCTGGGTCAGCCCCAGCATTTT.

V is TRBV29-1 and J is TRBJ2-7, with TRBD1 identical over 8 bases. Per germline, CDR1 SQVTM and CDR2 ANQGSEA. The V segment lost 4 bases and the J segment 6 bases; nucleotides outside the gene matches: 8. This CDR3 is 13 amino acids long. The chain's CDR3 is CSVGDRIFSEQYF. CDR3 coding DNA: TGCAGCGTTGGGGACAGGATATTTAGCGAGCAGTACTTC.

The chain combines TRBV18 with TRBJ1-4; maybe TRBD1 (6 bases). CDR1 and CDR2 from the germline V gene are KGHSH and LQKENI. The CDR3 spans 14 residues. The V gene lost 0 bases and the J gene lost 7 bases, with 9 bases spanning the gap. The CDR3 sequence: CASSPPGAAEKLFF. The CDR3 DNA reads TGTGCCAGCTCACCACCGGGGGCGGCTGAAAAACTGTTTTTT.

This chain uses TRBV19 with TRBJ1-5, with 7 bases lining up with TRBD1. This CDR3 has 16 residues. CDR1 and CDR2 (germline): LNHDA, SQIVND (reference sequence). Trimming cost V 3 bases and J 1 base; bases outside gene matches: 6. CDR3 region: CASSIRQGKSNQPQHF. The CDR3 DNA reads as TGTGCCAGTAGTATTCGACAGGGCAAGAGCAATCAGCCCCAGCATTTT.